The 25 T cell receptor beta chains below were found in one sample sequenced in a study of cytomegalovirus exposure and HLA in healthy donors. The PCR contained 60 Vbeta and 13 Jbeta primers. TCRdb's copy holds only in-frame clones and misses some; the assay was immunoSEQ multiplex PCR. Found here are more than 95,000 clones, 76% of them singletons; the top ten hold about 9.3%. The source material was PBMCs. The receptor source for this set is a young woman in good health and CMV-seropositive.

The chain employs TRBV9 and TRBJ2-3, with 8 bases that match TRBD2. This CDR3 contains 15 residues. Germline V lookup: CDR1 SGDLS, CDR2 YYNGEE. The trim removed 3 bases at V and 3 bases at J, leaving 6 bases unmatched. In DNA, the CDR3 is TGTGCCAGCAGCGGATCGGGACTAGTTACAGATACGCAGTATTTT. Residues: CASSGSGLVTDTQYF.

The chain links TRBV11-2 to TRBJ1-6; D is ambiguous. V was shortened by 6 bases and J by 10 bases, with 16 bases between the two germline ends. The CDR3 runs 14 residues. In germline, CDR1 is SGHAT, CDR2 FQNNGV. CDR3 region: CASRSQALQSPLHF. CDR3 DNA sequence: TGTGCCAGCAGAAGCCAGGCTCTTCAATCACCCCTCCACTTT. The entire variable domain, with the rest obtained from reference TRBV11-2 and TRBJ1-6, is as follows: EAGVAQSPRYKIIEKRQSVAFWCNPISGHATLYWYQQILGQGPKLLIQFQNNGVVDDSQLPKDRFSAERLKGVDSTLKIQPAKLEDSAVYLCASRSQALQSPLHFGNGTRLTVT.

This sequence joins TRBV11-3 and TRBJ2-1; 10 bases line up with TRBD2. CDR1 SGHNT and CDR2 YENEEA come from the germline V gene. Trimming took 4 bases from V and 2 from J; bases not matched to a gene: 14. The CDR3 covers 19 residues. The CDR3 spells CASSSPEDLAGGPYNEQFF. As DNA, the CDR3 is TGTGCCAGCAGCTCCCCGGAGGATTTAGCGGGAGGACCCTACAATGAGCAGTTCTTC.

Only one count was recorded for this clone. V gene TRBV2 combines with J gene TRBJ2-1; 10 nucleotides align to TRBD1. The germline gives CDR1 SNHLY, CDR2 FYNNEI. V gave up 6 bases and J gave up 3 bases; unmatched junction bases: 2. This CDR3 is built from 14 residues. This chain's CDR3 is CASSRDRGYNEQFF. CDR3 nucleotides: TGTGCCAGCAGCAGGGACAGGGGCTACAATGAGCAGTTCTTC.

CDR3 sequence (DNA): TGCGCCAGCAGCCAAGATTGGGCGGGGGGATACGAGCAGTACTTC. Translation: CASSQDWAGGYEQYF. The gene calls are TRBV4-1 and TRBJ2-7; 8 bases match TRBD2. Per the germline V gene, CDR1 is MGHRA and CDR2 is YSYEKL. Germline trimming cut 0 bases from V and 4 bases from J; bases unmatched to any gene: 5. The CDR3 runs 15 residues.

The chain carries TRBV29-1 and TRBJ1-5; no clear D. The V gene's germline CDR1 is SQVTM and CDR2 ANQGSEA. The CDR3 has 13 amino acids. V was pared by 7 bases and J by 3 bases, with 13 bases between. The CDR3 loop reads CSGSTGSNQPQHF. In DNA, the CDR3 is TGCAGCGGGAGTACGGGATCCAATCAGCCCCAGCATTTT.

The chain joins TRBV27 to TRBJ2-3, with D possibly TRBD1 on 6 matching bases. The CDR3 loop spans 16 amino acids. Germline CDR1 reads MNHEY; CDR2 reads SMNVEV (reference sequence). V was pared by 0 bases and J by 4 bases, with 14 bases between. CDR3 coding DNA: TGTGCCAGCAGTTTATCTTCCGGGACACTAGCAGATACGCAGTATTTT. Translation gives CASSLSSGTLADTQYF.

The chain couples TRBV7-9 to TRBJ2-3, with unresolved D. The V and J ends lost 3 bases and 6 bases respectively, with 16 bases between them. The V gene's germline CDR1 is SEHNR and CDR2 FQNEAQ (reference sequence). The CDR3 runs to 15 residues. CDR3 in amino acids: CASSLGQSVLDTQYF. CDR3 bases: TGTGCCAGCAGCTTGGGCCAGTCAGTCCTCGATACGCAGTATTTT.

The chain employs TRBV2 and TRBJ2-3; 9 bases match TRBD1. The J segment lost 5 bases and the V segment lost 6 bases, leaving 9 bases of the junction unmatched. The CDR3 runs 15 residues. In germline, CDR1 is SNHLY, CDR2 FYNNEI. This CDR3 is CASSEQGASVDTQYF. The CDR3 bases are TGTGCCAGCAGCGAACAGGGGGCTTCGGTAGATACGCAGTATTTT.

This clone appeared a few times. Here the CDR3 omits its conserved ending phenylalanine or tryptophan, so a read error is the likely source. The DNA is left out, because the CDR3 cannot be placed on it with certainty; the CDR3 is given as TCRdb lists it. The CDR3 protein is CASSEVLWTDL. This chain links TRBV6-1 with TRBJ1-1; the table calls TRBD1, which could not be checked here. Germline values: CDR1 MNHNS, CDR2 SASEGT. The CDR3 comprises 11 residues, both ends counted.

This chain connects TRBV29-1 to TRBJ1-2; the D is unclear. This CDR3 has 11 amino acids. The germline V gene encodes CDR1 SQVTM and CDR2 ANQGSEA. V was pared by 3 bases and J by 5 bases, with 7 bases between. CDR3: CSVDGGYGYTF. DNA for the CDR3: TGCAGCGTTGATGGAGGGTATGGCTACACCTTC.

V is TRBV18 and J is TRBJ1-1; unclear D gene. Per germline, CDR1 KGHSH and CDR2 LQKENI. With 1 base removed from V and 1 base from J, the gap between germline ends came to 10 bases. The CDR3 runs 15 residues. In nucleotides, the CDR3 is TGTGCCAGCTCACCACGGGCAGACACGAACACTGAAGCTTTCTTT. Translating gives CASSPRADTNTEAFF.

The chain has TRBV7-3 and TRBJ2-7; maybe TRBD2 (6 bases). This CDR3 contains 13 residues. Trimming stripped 5 bases from V and 7 bases from J, with 15 bases between. CDR1 and CDR2 (germline): SGHTA, FQGTGA. CDR3 region: CASSRDMAGEQYF. The CDR3 DNA is TGTGCCAGCAGCCGAGACATGGCGGGAGAGCAGTACTTC.

The DNA of the CDR3 is TGTGCCAGCAGCTTAGCCGGGACAGGGAAAAGAAAACTGTTTTTT. This sequence encodes CASSLAGTGKRKLFF. The chain recombines TRBV11-2 with TRBJ1-4; 9 bases map to TRBD1. The V and J ends lost 1 base and 10 bases, in that order; junction bases with no gene match: 7. The CDR3 is 15 amino acids. CDR1 and CDR2 (germline): SGHAT, FQNNGV.

The chain's CDR3 is CASSLAQGSTGELFF. Written as DNA, the CDR3 is TGTGCCAGCAGTTTAGCACAGGGTTCCACCGGGGAGCTGTTTTTT. The chain recombines TRBV28 with TRBJ2-2; TRBD1 is a possible D gene (6 bases). Germline CDR1 and CDR2: MDHEN and SYDVKM. V lost 2 bases to trimming and J lost 4 bases, with 11 bases between them. The CDR3 length is 15 residues.

The chain links TRBV28 to TRBJ2-7; D is possibly TRBD2 (5 bases). The CDR3 runs to 13 residues. The germline V and J ends were trimmed by 10 bases and 3 bases, with 16 bases remaining between them. The V gene's germline CDR1 is MDHEN and CDR2 SYDVKM. As DNA, the CDR3 is TGTGCCACCATCGGAGGACGGAACTACGAGCAGTACTTC. Protein sequence: CATIGGRNYEQYF.

The chain uses TRBV12-2 and TRBJ1-5; the D segment call TRBD1 is taken from the table without a DNA check. TRBV12-2 is an annotated pseudogene. The CDR3 runs to 13 residues. This CDR3 reads CASVQGSNQPQHF. The CDR3, as DNA: TGTGCAAGCGTACAGGGGTCCAATCAGCCCCAGCATTTT.

J is TRBJ1-5 and V is TRBV19, with no clear D. The CDR3 is 16 residues long. Trimming shortened V by 3 bases and J by 0 bases, and 12 bases separated the two germline ends. In germline, CDR1 is LNHDA, CDR2 SQIVND (reference sequence). The CDR3 region is CASSIIRLLSNQPQHF. The DNA of the CDR3 is TGTGCCAGTAGTATCATCAGACTCCTTAGCAATCAGCCCCAGCATTTT.

The rearrangement uses TRBV19 and TRBJ1-2; D gene unclear. The CDR3 extends over 14 amino acids. CDR1 LNHDA and CDR2 SQIVND come from the germline V gene (reference sequence). Trimming shortened V by 5 bases and J by 4 bases, and 14 bases separated the two germline ends. The CDR3 sequence is CASSRRVGVYGYTF. CDR3 coding DNA: TGTGCCAGTAGTCGGAGGGTGGGTGTCTATGGCTACACCTTC.

CDR3 nucleotide sequence: TGTGCCAGCAGCTTGGGGGAGCGGGGGGGAAAGAATGAGCAGTTCTTC. Residues: CASSLGERGGKNEQFF. J is TRBJ2-1 and V is TRBV5-4; 10 nucleotides align to TRBD2. Trimming took 0 bases from V and 7 from J; bases not matched to a gene: 7. The CDR3 has 16 amino acids. Looked up from germline, CDR1 is SGHNT and CDR2 is YYREEE (reference sequence).

The chain has TRBV25-1 and TRBJ2-1, with D hard to call. The V end lost 4 bases, the J end lost 0 bases, and 7 bases lay between the germline ends. This CDR3 has 14 residues. Germline CDR1 reads MGHDK; CDR2 reads SYGVNS. CDR3 protein: CASSGISSYNEQFF. CDR3 nucleotide sequence: TGTGCCAGCAGTGGAATTAGCTCCTACAATGAGCAGTTCTTC.

This clone has just a few counts. The CDR3 region has the DNA TGTGCCAGCAGCCCTACAGGATTCCAAGAGACCCAGTACTTC. It encodes CASSPTGFQETQYF. The chain combines TRBV7-3 with TRBJ2-5; D may be TRBD1 (5 bases). Germline assignment: CDR1 SGHTA and CDR2 FQGTGA. The CDR3 is 14 residues long. V dropped 5 bases and J dropped 1 base, with 11 bases sitting between them.

The chain uses TRBV27 and TRBJ1-5; D ambiguous. Trimming removed 0 bases at V and 0 bases at J, with 3 bases between. Germline V gives CDR1 MNHEY, CDR2 SMNVEV (reference sequence). The length of the CDR3 is 14 residues. Here the CDR3 DNA reads TGTGCCAGCAGTTTATCGAGTAGCAATCAGCCCCAGCATTTT. Translation gives CASSLSSSNQPQHF.

The chain joins TRBV7-2 to TRBJ2-3; the match to TRBD2 covers 13 bases. Germline V gene sequence: CDR1 SGHTA, CDR2 FQGNSA. The CDR3 is made up of 18 amino acids. J gave up 4 bases and V 5 bases, and 12 bases lay outside the gene matches. The CDR3 region is CASSPRPLLAGGPDTQYF. The CDR3 DNA reads as TGTGCCAGCAGCCCCCGCCCTCTACTAGCGGGGGGGCCAGATACGCAGTATTTT.

This chain joins TRBV5-4 and TRBJ2-3; the match to TRBD2 covers 7 bases. Trimming removed 2 bases from V and 3 bases from J; junction bases left unmatched: 9. Germline CDR1 is SGHNT and CDR2 is YYREEE (reference sequence). The CDR3 has 16 residues. The DNA for the CDR3 is TGTGCCAGCAGCTTTGCGGGAGTATTCGAGACAGATACGCAGTATTTT. Translating it yields CASSFAGVFETDTQYF.